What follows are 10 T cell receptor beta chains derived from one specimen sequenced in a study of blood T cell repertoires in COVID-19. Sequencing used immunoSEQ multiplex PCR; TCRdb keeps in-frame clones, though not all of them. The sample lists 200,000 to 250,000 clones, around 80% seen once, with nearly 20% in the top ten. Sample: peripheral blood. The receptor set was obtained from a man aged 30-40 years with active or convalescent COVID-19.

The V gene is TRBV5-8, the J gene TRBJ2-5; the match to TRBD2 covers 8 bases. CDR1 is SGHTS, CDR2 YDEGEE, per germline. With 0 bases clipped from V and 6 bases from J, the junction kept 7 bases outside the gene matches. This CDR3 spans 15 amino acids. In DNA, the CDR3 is TGTGCCAGCAGCTTGGAGGGGACTAGGGGGAAGACCCAGTACTTC. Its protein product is CASSLEGTRGKTQYF.

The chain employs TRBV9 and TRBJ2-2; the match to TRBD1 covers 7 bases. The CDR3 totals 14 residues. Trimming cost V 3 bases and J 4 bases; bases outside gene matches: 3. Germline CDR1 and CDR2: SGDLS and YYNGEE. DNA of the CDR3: TGTGCCAGCAGCGACAGGGGTAGCACCGGGGAGCTGTTTTTT. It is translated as CASSDRGSTGELFF.

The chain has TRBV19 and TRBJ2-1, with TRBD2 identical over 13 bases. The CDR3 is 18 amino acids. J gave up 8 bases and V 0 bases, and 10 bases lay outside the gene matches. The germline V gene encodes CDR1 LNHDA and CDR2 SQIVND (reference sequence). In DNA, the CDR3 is TGTGCCAGTAGTATAGATTTACTAGCGGGAGGGAGTTGGGATGAGCAGTTCTTC. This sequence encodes CASSIDLLAGGSWDEQFF.

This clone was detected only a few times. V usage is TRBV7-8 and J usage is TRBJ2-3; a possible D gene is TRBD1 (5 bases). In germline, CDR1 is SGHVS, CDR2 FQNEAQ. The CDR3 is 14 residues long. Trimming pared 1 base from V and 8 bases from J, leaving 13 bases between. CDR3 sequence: CASSLGGFYGTQYF. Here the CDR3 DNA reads TGTGCCAGCAGCTTAGGGGGCTTCTACGGTACGCAGTATTTT.

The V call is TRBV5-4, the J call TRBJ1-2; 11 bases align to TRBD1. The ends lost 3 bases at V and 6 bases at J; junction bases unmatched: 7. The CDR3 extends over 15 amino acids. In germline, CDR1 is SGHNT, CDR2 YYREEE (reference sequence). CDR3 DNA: TGTGCCAGCAGCTACGGGGGGGACAGGGGGAATGGCTACACCTTC. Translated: CASSYGGDRGNGYTF.

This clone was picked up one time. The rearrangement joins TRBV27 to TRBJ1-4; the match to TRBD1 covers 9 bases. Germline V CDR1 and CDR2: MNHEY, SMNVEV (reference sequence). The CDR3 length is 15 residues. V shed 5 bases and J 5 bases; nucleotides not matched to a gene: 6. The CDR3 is CASSPGTGNNEKLFF. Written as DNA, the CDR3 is TGTGCCAGCAGTCCCGGGACAGGGAACAATGAAAAACTGTTTTTT.

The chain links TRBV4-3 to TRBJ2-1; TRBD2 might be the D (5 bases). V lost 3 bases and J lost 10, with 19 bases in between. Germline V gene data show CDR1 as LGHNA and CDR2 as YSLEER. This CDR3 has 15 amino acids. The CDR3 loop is CASSQRREGSGEQFF. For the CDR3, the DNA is TGCGCCAGCAGCCAGCGACGAGAGGGTTCGGGGGAGCAGTTCTTC.

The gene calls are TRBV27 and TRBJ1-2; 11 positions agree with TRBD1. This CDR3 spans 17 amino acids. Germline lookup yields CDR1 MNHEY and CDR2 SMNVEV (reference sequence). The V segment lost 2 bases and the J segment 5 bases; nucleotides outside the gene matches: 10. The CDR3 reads CASSLKSWGQGVYGYTF. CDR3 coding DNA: TGTGCCAGCAGTTTAAAGTCTTGGGGACAGGGGGTTTATGGCTACACCTTC.

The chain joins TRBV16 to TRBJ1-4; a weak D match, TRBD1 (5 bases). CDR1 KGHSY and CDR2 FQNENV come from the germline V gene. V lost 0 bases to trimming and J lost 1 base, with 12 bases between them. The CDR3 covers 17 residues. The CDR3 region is CASSQSPEGVTNEKLFF. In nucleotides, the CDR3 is TGTGCCAGCAGCCAATCGCCTGAAGGGGTAACTAATGAAAAACTGTTTTTT.

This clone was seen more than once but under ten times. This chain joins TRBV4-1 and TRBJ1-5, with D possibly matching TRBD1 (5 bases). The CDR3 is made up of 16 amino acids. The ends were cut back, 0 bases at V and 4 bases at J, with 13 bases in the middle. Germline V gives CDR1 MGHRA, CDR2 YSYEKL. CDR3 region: CASSQEGGGANQPQHF. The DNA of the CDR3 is TGCGCCAGCAGCCAAGAAGGAGGCGGGGCGAATCAGCCCCAGCATTTT.